This passage covers 20 T cell receptor beta chains from one sample sequenced in a study of OX40 agonist ivuxolimab in advanced cancers. Using immunoSEQ multiplex PCR, the repertoire was profiled, and TCRdb retains in-frame clones only, with some absent. Here the sample spans 75,000 to 100,000 clones, 86% being singletons. The starting material was CD4+ or CD8+ T cells sorted from blood, obtained in a trial of the OX40 agonist ivuxolimab. Receptors originate from an adult with an advanced solid tumor such as melanoma, head and neck, liver or kidney cancer.

The V gene is TRBV30, the J gene TRBJ2-3; 9 positions match TRBD2. With 1 base clipped from V and 3 bases from J, the junction kept 5 bases outside the gene matches. This CDR3 spans 15 amino acids. Germline values: CDR1 GTSNPN, CDR2 SVGIG (reference sequence). The CDR3 nucleotides are TGTGCCTGGAGTGATAGCGGGAGAGTGACAGATACGCAGTATTTT. This translates into CAWSDSGRVTDTQYF.

The chain is built from TRBV5-1 and TRBJ1-4, with D tentatively TRBD1 (6 bases). The CDR3 spans 17 residues. V was pared by 0 bases and J by 8 bases, with 20 bases between. The germline CDR1 and CDR2 sequences are SGHRS and YFSETQ. CDR3 coding DNA: TGCGCCAGCAGCTTGGCGCCCACGTGGGGGCAAAGGGAAAAACTGTTTTTT. Encoded protein: CASSLAPTWGQREKLFF.

The chain joins TRBV29-1 to TRBJ1-2, with TRBD1 as a possible D gene (6 bases). CDR3 length equals 13 residues. The germline gives CDR1 SQVTM, CDR2 ANQGSEA. V was shortened by 5 bases and J by 0 bases, with 10 bases between the two germline ends. The CDR3 sequence is CSVPGTPNYGYTF. In nucleotides, the CDR3 is TGCAGCGTTCCGGGGACACCTAACTATGGCTACACCTTC.

The chain carries TRBV7-2 and TRBJ2-3; D is unresolved. Deletions cut 2 bases from V and 6 bases from J, with 6 bases between. This CDR3 has 12 residues. Looked up from germline, CDR1 is SGHTA and CDR2 is FQGNSA. CDR3 sequence: CASSLSFDTQYF. The CDR3 bases are TGTGCCAGCAGCTTATCGTTCGATACGCAGTATTTT.

V gene TRBV9 combines with J gene TRBJ1-3; D is ambiguous. Germline V gives CDR1 SGDLS, CDR2 YYNGEE. Trimming took 3 bases from V and 0 from J, leaving 7 bases between them. CDR3 length: 14 residues. DNA of the CDR3: TGTGCCAGCAGCGCCGGGAACTCTGGAAACACCATATATTTT. As protein: CASSAGNSGNTIYF. The full variable domain, rest sourced from reference TRBV9 and TRBJ1-3, is DSGVTQTPKHLITATGQRVTLRCSPRSGDLSVYWYQQSLDQGLQFLIQYYNGEERAKGNILERFSAQQFPDLHSELNLSSLELGDSALYFCASSAGNSGNTIYFGEGSWLTVV.

This chain links TRBV4-2 with TRBJ2-1, with no clear D. The germline V and J ends were trimmed by 8 bases and 2 bases, with 7 bases remaining between them. The CDR3 totals 12 residues. Per germline, CDR1 LGHNA and CDR2 YNFKEQ. The CDR3 is CASGITYNEQFF. The CDR3 DNA follows: TGTGCCAGCGGGATCACCTACAATGAGCAGTTCTTC.

This clone was seen a few times. The same CDR3 also results from other DNA sequences found in this sample. This chain connects TRBV4-1 to TRBJ1-2; D is uncertain. Germline values: CDR1 MGHRA, CDR2 YSYEKL. The CDR3 runs to 11 residues. V lost 1 base and J lost 8, with 5 bases in between. CDR3 loop: CASSQVSGYTF. For the CDR3, the DNA is TGCGCCAGCAGCCAAGTGTCAGGCTACACCTTC.

The V call is TRBV19, the J call TRBJ2-5, with D possibly matching TRBD1 (5 bases). Germline CDR1 is LNHDA and CDR2 is SQIVND (reference sequence). Trimming removed 4 bases from V and 1 base from J, with 13 bases in between. This CDR3 is 15 amino acids long. CDR3 loop: CASSNQGSSQETQYF. The CDR3 DNA follows: TGTGCCAGTAGTAACCAGGGAAGTAGCCAAGAGACCCAGTACTTC.

The chain links TRBV10-3 to TRBJ2-3, with 7 bases lining up with TRBD1. Germline values: CDR1 ENHRY, CDR2 SYGVKD. The CDR3 extends over 15 amino acids. V lost 5 bases and J lost 0; bases outside the gene matches: 5. CDR3: CAISPGTESTDTQYF. The CDR3 nucleotides are TGTGCCATCAGTCCCGGGACAGAAAGCACAGATACGCAGTATTTT.

The chain joins TRBV19 to TRBJ1-1; the D is unclear. V lost 8 bases to trimming and J lost 4 bases, with 8 bases between them. From germline, CDR1 is LNHDA and CDR2 SQIVND (reference sequence). The CDR3 is 11 residues long. The CDR3 is CASGGGTEAFF. CDR3 coding DNA: TGTGCCAGTGGTGGAGGCACTGAAGCTTTCTTT.

The chain employs TRBV7-8 and TRBJ2-7; possibly TRBD2 for D (5 bases). The CDR3 sequence is 13 residues long. Germline assignment: CDR1 SGHVS and CDR2 FQNEAQ. V lost 5 bases and J lost 2, with 10 bases in between. CDR3 residues: CASSHREPYEQYF. The CDR3 nucleotides are TGTGCCAGCAGCCACCGGGAACCCTACGAGCAGTACTTC.

The chain joins TRBV19 to TRBJ2-1; unclear D gene. The CDR3 runs to 17 residues. Germline CDR1 reads LNHDA; CDR2 reads SQIVND (reference sequence). V gave up 1 base and J gave up 6 bases, with 19 bases separating them. In DNA, the CDR3 is TGTGCCAGTAGTATAGCAACCCGATCGACTTCTTCCAATGAGCAGTTCTTC. This gives the protein CASSIATRSTSSNEQFF.

This chain connects TRBV4-3 to TRBJ2-1; D is perhaps TRBD2 (5 bases). V was cut by 0 bases and J by 2 bases, with 8 bases left in between. Per germline, CDR1 LGHNA and CDR2 YSLEER. There are 15 residues in the CDR3. The CDR3 DNA reads as TGCGCCAGCAGCCAAGATTCCGGGGCCTACAATGAGCAGTTCTTC. Amino acid sequence: CASSQDSGAYNEQFF.

The chain joins TRBV19 to TRBJ1-2; D call uncertain. There are 14 residues in the CDR3. Looked up from germline, CDR1 is LNHDA and CDR2 is SQIVND (reference sequence). V was trimmed by 4 bases and J by 4 bases, leaving 13 bases between them. The CDR3 region is CASSTPGQPYGYTF. CDR3 bases: TGTGCCAGTAGTACCCCTGGGCAGCCCTATGGCTACACCTTC.

J is TRBJ2-3 and V is TRBV28; weak D call: TRBD2 (5 bases). The CDR3 is made up of 15 amino acids. V was trimmed by 2 bases and J by 6 bases, leaving 15 bases between them. CDR1 is MDHEN and CDR2 is SYDVKM in the germline V gene. CDR3 loop: CASSLGAVGEDTQYF. CDR3 coding DNA: TGTGCCAGCAGTTTAGGAGCGGTGGGAGAGGATACGCAGTATTTT.

J is TRBJ1-5 and V is TRBV7-9; D not certain. The CDR3 runs 18 residues. V gave up 1 base and J gave up 6 bases, with 22 bases separating them. CDR1 SEHNR and CDR2 FQNEAQ come from the germline V gene (reference sequence). The chain's CDR3 is CASSLESFGVSPGQPQHF. The CDR3 nucleotides read TGTGCCAGCAGCTTAGAAAGTTTCGGGGTATCGCCCGGTCAGCCCCAGCATTTT.

The chain combines TRBV7-6 with TRBJ2-7; the D gene could be TRBD1 or TRBD2 (8 bases each). V lost 7 bases and J 6 bases, leaving 19 bases between the germline ends. The germline gives CDR1 SGHVS, CDR2 FNYEAQ. The CDR3 length is 14 residues. The CDR3 here is CASNRGGRGREQYF. CDR3 DNA: TGTGCCAGCAACCGGGGGGGCAGGGGGCGCGAGCAGTACTTC. Using reference TRBV7-6 and TRBJ2-7 for the parts outside the CDR3, the full variable domain is GAGVSQSPRYKVTKRGQDVALRCDPISGHVSLYWYRQALGQGPEFLTYFNYEAQQDKSGLPNDRFSAERPEGSISTLTIQRTEQRDSAMYRCASNRGGRGREQYFGPGTRLTVT.

V gene TRBV19 combines with J gene TRBJ2-1; TRBD2 aligns across 11 bases. The germline CDR1 and CDR2 sequences are LNHDA and SQIVND (reference sequence). The CDR3 totals 15 residues. J lost 5 bases, V lost 9 bases, and 9 bases had no gene match. CDR3 sequence: CASTTSGIANNEQFF. CDR3 DNA sequence: TGTGCCAGCACGACTAGCGGGATTGCCAACAATGAGCAGTTCTTC.

As DNA, the CDR3 is TGTGCCAGCTCCCGGGAAGGGGAAGGCTATGGCTACACCTTC. Translated, it gives CASSREGEGYGYTF. The chain employs TRBV18 and TRBJ1-2; D perhaps matches TRBD1 (5 bases). Germline values: CDR1 KGHSH, CDR2 LQKENI. V dropped 6 bases and J dropped 4 bases, with 15 bases sitting between them. There are 14 residues in the CDR3.

This chain uses TRBV27 with TRBJ2-7; TRBD1 or TRBD2 may be the D gene (5 bases each). V was pared by 6 bases and J by 5 bases, with 14 bases between. The length of the CDR3 is 13 residues. The V gene's germline CDR1 is MNHEY and CDR2 SMNVEV (reference sequence). CDR3 sequence: CASSFGAKNEQYF. In DNA form, the CDR3 reads TGTGCCAGCAGCTTCGGGGCGAAAAACGAGCAGTACTTC.